This TCR beta chain was captured in a study of neurological immune-mediated disorders. Each CDR3 protein is one row after TCRdb ran MiXCR on the 5' RACE reads. The data show tens of thousands of distinct CDR3 sequences, around 9.7% seen once. Germline V gene sequence: CDR1 SGHRS, CDR2 YFSETQ. The CDR3 extends over 20 amino acids. The V and J ends lost 5 bases and 0 bases respectively, with 26 bases between them. As to time point: longitudinal time-point 2. Many counts were recorded for this clonotype. Sequences were obtained from PBMCs. This rearrangement joins TRBV5-1 to TRBJ2-2; D might be TRBD1 or TRBD2, each matching 5 bases. The sequence came from a man aged 30 to 45 in good health. CDR3 protein: CASRSLGVWTERPNTGELFF. In nucleotides, the CDR3 is TGCGCCAGCAGATCACTGGGGGTCTGGACCGAACGCCCGAACACCGGGGAGCTGTTTTTT.